These T cell receptor beta chains were read from a single sample in a study of cytotoxic CD8 clonotypes in ibrutinib-treated CLL. This table comes from immunoSEQ multiplex PCR, and its TCRdb copy is limited to in-frame clones, with some not included. The sample includes about 120,000 clones, around 85% of them seen just once. Sequences were derived from PBMCs, sampled after 24 months of ibrutinib treatment. These TCRs come from a human donor with chronic lymphocytic leukemia. Each CDR3 is given with its conserved first and last residue. The D gene is left open where the match is weak. For some rows the clone size is stated as once, few or many, or as a class when expanded; others skip it.

- | TRBD2 | TRBJ2-1 | TRBV27 | CASSPGAGEYNEQFF | TGTGCCAGCAGTCCAGGCGCGGGGGAATACAATGAGCAGTTCTTC
- | - | TRBJ1-5 | TRBV15 | CATSRPSGGISNQPQHF | TGTGCCACCAGCAGACCCTCGGGTGGGATTAGCAATCAGCCCCAGCATTTT
few | TRBD2 | TRBJ2-4 | TRBV5-1 | CASSPNPGLAGGAKNIQYF | TGCGCCAGCAGTCCAAATCCGGGACTAGCGGGAGGGGCCAAAAACATTCAGTACTTC
- | - | TRBJ1-1 | TRBV9 | CASSENPHSNTEAFF | TGTGCCAGCAGCGAGAACCCGCACTCGAACACTGAAGCTTTCTTT
- | - | TRBJ1-4 | TRBV6-1 | CASSEAIGTNEKLFF | TGTGCCAGCAGTGAAGCTATCGGGACTAATGAAAAACTGTTTTTT
few | - | TRBJ1-3 | TRBV19 | CASSMANRASGNTIYF | TGTGCCAGTAGTATGGCCAACAGGGCGTCGGGAAACACCATATATTTT
- | TRBD2 | TRBJ2-1 | TRBV28 | CASSLVGTSGMDEQFF | TGTGCCAGCAGTTTAGTTGGGACTAGCGGGATGGATGAGCAGTTCTTC
few | - | TRBJ1-5 | TRBV2 | CASSRERVQSQPQHF | TGTGCCAGCAGTAGAGAAAGGGTCCAGAGCCAGCCCCAGCATTTT
- | TRBD2 | TRBJ2-3 | TRBV4-3 | CASSQDSGTSGRKDTQYF | TGCGCCAGCAGCCAAGACTCCGGGACTAGCGGGAGGAAAGATACGCAGTATTTT
- | TRBD1 | TRBJ1-2 | TRBV29-1 | CSVEDAGGGYTF | TGCAGCGTTGAGGATGCAGGGGGAGGCTACACCTTC
- | - | TRBJ2-5 | TRBV10-3 | CATENRETQYF | TGTGCCACGGAAAATAGGGAGACCCAGTACTTC
- | - | TRBJ2-3 | TRBV11-3 | CASSLTGGLTDTQYF | TGTGCCAGCAGCTTAACAGGAGGGCTCACAGATACGCAGTATTTT
- | - | TRBJ2-2 | TRBV28 | CASSFYSPTGELFF | TGTGCCAGCAGTTTCTACAGTCCGACCGGGGAGCTGTTTTTT
- | TRBD1 | TRBJ2-3 | TRBV5-1 | CASSKDRGTDTQYF | TGCGCCAGCAGCAAGGACAGGGGCACAGATACGCAGTATTTT
- | - | TRBJ2-7 | TRBV5-6 | CASSFLSGYEQYF | TGTGCCAGCAGCTTCCTCTCCGGCTACGAGCAGTACTTC
- | TRBD1 | TRBJ2-7 | TRBV30 | CAWTVTGQTYEQYF | TGTGCCTGGACCGTGACAGGGCAGACCTACGAGCAGTACTTC
- | - | TRBJ2-7 | TRBV5-6 | CASSLTVGQMGGGNEQYF | TGTGCCAGCAGCTTAACGGTTGGGCAAATGGGGGGCGGGAACGAGCAGTACTTC
- | - | TRBJ2-3 | TRBV19 | CASSIGLASSDTQYF | TGTGCCAGTAGTATTGGGCTAGCGAGTTCTGATACGCAGTATTTT
few | TRBD1 | TRBJ1-5 | TRBV27 | CASRSDRGISNQPQHF | TGTGCCAGCAGAAGCGACAGGGGCATAAGTAATCAGCCCCAGCATTTT
- | - | TRBJ2-5 | TRBV28 | CASSSADQETQYF | TGTGCCAGCAGTTCGGCTGACCAAGAGACCCAGTACTTC
- | - | TRBJ1-4 | TRBV19 | CASSSHRERNEKLFF | TGTGCCAGTAGTAGCCACAGGGAAAGGAATGAAAAACTGTTTTTT
- | TRBD1 | TRBJ1-6 | TRBV11-2 | CASHESDRDNSPLHF | TGTGCCAGCCATGAATCGGACAGGGATAATTCACCCCTCCACTTT
- | - | TRBJ1-1 | TRBV5-1 | CASSDFKNTEAFF | TGCGCCAGCAGCGACTTCAAGAACACTGAAGCTTTCTTT
- | - | TRBJ1-4 | TRBV11-2 | CASSLVVGQRRKLFF | TGTGCCAGCAGCTTAGTCGTCGGACAAAGGCGAAAACTGTTTTTT
- | - | TRBJ2-7 | TRBV5-4 | CASSFVGARDEQYF | TGTGCCAGCAGCTTCGTGGGAGCCCGCGACGAGCAGTACTTC
once | TRBD1 | TRBJ1-1 | TRBV18 | CASSPTTGPTEAFF | TGTGCCAGCTCACCGACGACAGGGCCCACTGAAGCTTTCTTT
- | - | TRBJ1-5 | TRBV5-1 | CASSRGTDRNQPQHF | TGCGCCAGCAGCCGGGGGACGGACCGCAATCAGCCCCAGCATTTT
- | - | TRBJ1-5 | TRBV2 | CASSEPGLAWSNQPQHF | TGTGCCAGCAGTGAACCGGGCCTCGCTTGGAGCAATCAGCCCCAGCATTTT
- | - | TRBJ2-5 | TRBV7-2 | CASSFGVSETQYF | TGTGCCAGCAGCTTCGGTGTTTCGGAGACCCAGTACTTC